This T cell receptor beta chain was sequenced for a study of blood T cell repertoires in COVID-19. Background on the study: Specimens from acute and convalescent COVID-19 originated in the United States, Italy and Spain.

In the original analysis: Estimated nucleated cell counts came from reference gene primer amplification. TCRdb keeps only in-frame clones here, not all; method: immunoSEQ multiplex PCR. D and trimming come from the DNA, and the V and J calls and clone size come from that table. The table has about 160,000 clones, over 80% seen once; the top ten hold about 4.6%. The germline CDR1 and CDR2 sequences are MNHEY and SVGAGI. Unmatched junction bases numbered 6, after V lost 0 bases and J lost 5 bases. The CDR3 length is 15 residues. The V call is TRBV6-5, the J call TRBJ1-2; 7 bases are shared with TRBD1. Sequencing used peripheral blood. The receptor was derived from a man in his thirties or forties with COVID-19, enrolled during active disease. CDR3 sequence (DNA): TGTGCCAGCAGTTACTCGGCAGGGGGAAGTTATGGCTACACCTTC. Translating it yields CASSYSAGGSYGYTF.